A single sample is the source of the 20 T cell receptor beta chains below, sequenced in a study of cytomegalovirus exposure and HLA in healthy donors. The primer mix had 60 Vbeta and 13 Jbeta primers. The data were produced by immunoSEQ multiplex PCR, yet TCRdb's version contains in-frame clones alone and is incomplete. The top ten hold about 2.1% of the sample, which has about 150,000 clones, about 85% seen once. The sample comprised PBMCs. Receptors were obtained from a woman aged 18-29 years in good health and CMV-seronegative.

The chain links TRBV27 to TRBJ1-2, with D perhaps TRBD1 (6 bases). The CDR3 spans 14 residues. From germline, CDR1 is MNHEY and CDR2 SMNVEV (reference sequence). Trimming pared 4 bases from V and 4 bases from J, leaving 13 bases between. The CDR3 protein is CASSSPGQRYGYTF. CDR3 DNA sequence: TGTGCCAGCAGTTCCCCCGGACAGCGCTATGGCTACACCTTC.

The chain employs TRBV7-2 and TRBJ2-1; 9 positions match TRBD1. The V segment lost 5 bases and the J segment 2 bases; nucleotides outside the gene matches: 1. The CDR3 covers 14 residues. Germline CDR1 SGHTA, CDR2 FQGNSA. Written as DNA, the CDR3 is TGTGCCAGCAGCAGGGACAGGGCCTACAATGAGCAGTTCTTC. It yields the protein CASSRDRAYNEQFF.

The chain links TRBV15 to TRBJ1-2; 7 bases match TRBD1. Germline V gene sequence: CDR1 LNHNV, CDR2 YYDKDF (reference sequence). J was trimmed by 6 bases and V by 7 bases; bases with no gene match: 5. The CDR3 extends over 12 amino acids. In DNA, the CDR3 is TGTGCCACCATCCGGGACAGTGATGGCTACACCTTC. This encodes CATIRDSDGYTF.

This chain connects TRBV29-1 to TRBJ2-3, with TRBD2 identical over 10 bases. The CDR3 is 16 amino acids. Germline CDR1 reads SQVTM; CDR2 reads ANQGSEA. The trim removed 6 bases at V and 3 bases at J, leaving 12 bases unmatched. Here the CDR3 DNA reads TGCAGCGTCATAGCGGGGGGAAACTGGGTGACAGATACGCAGTATTTT. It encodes CSVIAGGNWVTDTQYF.

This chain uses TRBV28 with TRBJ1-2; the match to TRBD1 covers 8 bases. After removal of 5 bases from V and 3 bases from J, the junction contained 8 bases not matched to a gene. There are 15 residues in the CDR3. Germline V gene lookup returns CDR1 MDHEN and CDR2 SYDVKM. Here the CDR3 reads CASSPQTGVYYGYTF. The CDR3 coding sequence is TGTGCCAGCAGTCCCCAGACAGGGGTTTACTATGGCTACACCTTC.

The CDR3 loop is CASSLGHRDEQFF. CDR3 nucleotide sequence: TGTGCCAGCAGCTTGGGGCACAGGGATGAGCAGTTCTTC. The chain has TRBV13 and TRBJ2-1; a possible D gene is TRBD1 (6 bases). V was pared by 3 bases and J by 8 bases, with 11 bases between. Germline-derived CDR1 and CDR2 are PRHDT and FYEKMQ (reference sequence). The CDR3 consists of 13 residues. Full variable domain (remainder filled in from reference TRBV13 and TRBJ2-1): AAGVIQSPRHLIKEKRETATLKCYPIPRHDTVYWYQQGPGQDPQFLISFYEKMQSDKGSIPDRFSAQQFSDYHSELNMSSLELGDSALYFCASSLGHRDEQFFGPGTRLTVL.

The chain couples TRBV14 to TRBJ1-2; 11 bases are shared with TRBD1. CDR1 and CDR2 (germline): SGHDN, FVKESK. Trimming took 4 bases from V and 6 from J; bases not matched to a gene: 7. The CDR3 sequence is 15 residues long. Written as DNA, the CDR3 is TGTGCCAGCAGCCGCGGACAGGGGGCGGATCATGGCTACACCTTC. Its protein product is CASSRGQGADHGYTF.

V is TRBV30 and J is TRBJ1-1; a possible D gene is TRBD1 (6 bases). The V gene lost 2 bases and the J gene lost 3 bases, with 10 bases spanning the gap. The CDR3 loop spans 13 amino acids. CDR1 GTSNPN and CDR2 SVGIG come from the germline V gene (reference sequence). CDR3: CAWSRSGDTEAFF. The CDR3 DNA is TGTGCCTGGAGTAGATCAGGGGACACTGAAGCTTTCTTT. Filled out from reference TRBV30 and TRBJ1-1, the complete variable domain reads SQTIHQWPATLVQPVGSPLSLECTVEGTSNPNLYWYRQAAGRGLQLLFYSVGIGQISSEVPQNLSASRPQDRQFILSSKKLLLSDSGFYLCAWSRSGDTEAFFGQGTRLTVV.

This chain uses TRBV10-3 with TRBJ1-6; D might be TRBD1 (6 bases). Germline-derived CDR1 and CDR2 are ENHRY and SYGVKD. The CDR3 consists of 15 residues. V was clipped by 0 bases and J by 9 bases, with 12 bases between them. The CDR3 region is CAISESGGGPSPLHF. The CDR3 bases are TGTGCCATCAGTGAGTCCGGCGGGGGGCCTTCACCCCTCCACTTT.

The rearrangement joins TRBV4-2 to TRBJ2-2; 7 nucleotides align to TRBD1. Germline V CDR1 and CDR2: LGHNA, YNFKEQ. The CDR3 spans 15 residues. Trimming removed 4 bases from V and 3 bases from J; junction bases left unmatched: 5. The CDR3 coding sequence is TGTGCCAGCAGCCCTGTAGGGGGCGACACCGGGGAGCTGTTTTTT. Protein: CASSPVGGDTGELFF.

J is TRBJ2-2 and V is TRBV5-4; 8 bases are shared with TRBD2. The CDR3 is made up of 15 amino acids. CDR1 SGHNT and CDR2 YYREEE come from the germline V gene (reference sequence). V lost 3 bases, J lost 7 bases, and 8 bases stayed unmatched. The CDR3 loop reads CASSSRLAQGGELFF. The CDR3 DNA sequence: TGTGCCAGCAGCTCAAGACTAGCGCAGGGCGGGGAGCTGTTTTTT.

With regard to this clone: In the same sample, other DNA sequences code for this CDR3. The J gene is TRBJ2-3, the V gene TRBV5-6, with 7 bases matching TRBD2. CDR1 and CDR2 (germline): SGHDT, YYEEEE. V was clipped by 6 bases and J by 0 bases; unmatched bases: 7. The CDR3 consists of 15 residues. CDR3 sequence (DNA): TGTGCCAGCACCAATTGGGGGGGAAGCACAGATACGCAGTATTTT. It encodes CASTNWGGSTDTQYF. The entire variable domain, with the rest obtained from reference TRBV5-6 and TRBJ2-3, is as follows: DAGVTQSPTHLIKTRGQQVTLRCSPKSGHDTVSWYQQALGQGPQFIFQYYEEEERQRGNFPDRFSGHQFPNYSSELNVNALLLGDSALYLCASTNWGGSTDTQYFGPGTRLTVL.

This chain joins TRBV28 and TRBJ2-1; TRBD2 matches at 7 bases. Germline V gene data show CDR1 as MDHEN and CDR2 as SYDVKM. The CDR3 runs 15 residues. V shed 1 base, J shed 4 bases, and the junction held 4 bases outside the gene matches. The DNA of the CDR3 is TGTGCCAGCAGTTTATCGGGGGGTCAATACAATGAGCAGTTCTTC. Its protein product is CASSLSGGQYNEQFF.

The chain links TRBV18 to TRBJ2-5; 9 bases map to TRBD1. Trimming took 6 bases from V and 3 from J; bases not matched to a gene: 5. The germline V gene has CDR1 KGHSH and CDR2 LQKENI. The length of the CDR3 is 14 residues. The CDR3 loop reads CASSPRTGEETQYF. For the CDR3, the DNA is TGTGCCAGCTCCCCAAGGACAGGGGAAGAGACCCAGTACTTC.

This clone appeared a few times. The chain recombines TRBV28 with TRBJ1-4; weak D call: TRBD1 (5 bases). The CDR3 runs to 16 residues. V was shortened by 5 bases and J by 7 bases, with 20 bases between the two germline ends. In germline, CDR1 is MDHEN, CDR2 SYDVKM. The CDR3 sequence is CASSANRGRVFEKLFF. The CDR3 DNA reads TGTGCCAGCAGTGCCAATAGGGGCAGGGTATTTGAAAAACTGTTTTTT.

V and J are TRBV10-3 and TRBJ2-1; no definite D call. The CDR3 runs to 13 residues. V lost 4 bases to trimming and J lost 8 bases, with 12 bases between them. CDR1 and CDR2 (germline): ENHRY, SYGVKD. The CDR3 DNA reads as TGTGCCATCAGTGGCGGCGACGTGGATGAGCAGTTCTTC. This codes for CAISGGDVDEQFF.

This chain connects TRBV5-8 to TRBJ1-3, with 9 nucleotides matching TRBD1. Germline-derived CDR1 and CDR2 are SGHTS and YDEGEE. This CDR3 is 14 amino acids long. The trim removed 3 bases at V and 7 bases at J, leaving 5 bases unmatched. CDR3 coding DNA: TGTGCCAGCAGCTACCAACAGGGGGCTAACACCATATATTTT. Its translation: CASSYQQGANTIYF.

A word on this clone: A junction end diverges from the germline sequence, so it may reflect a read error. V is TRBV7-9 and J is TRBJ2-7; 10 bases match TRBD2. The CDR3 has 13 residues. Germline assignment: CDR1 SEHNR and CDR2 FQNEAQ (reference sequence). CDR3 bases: TGTTCCAGCAGCGGGGGGGCGGCCTACGAGCAGTACTTC. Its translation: CSSSGGAAYEQYF.

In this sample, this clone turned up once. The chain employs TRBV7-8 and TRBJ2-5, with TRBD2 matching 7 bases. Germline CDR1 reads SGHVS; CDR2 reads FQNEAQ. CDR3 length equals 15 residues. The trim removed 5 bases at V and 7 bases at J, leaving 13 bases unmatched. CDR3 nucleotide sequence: TGTGCCAGCAGCCAGAGACTAGCTCGGGCTGGGACCCAGTACTTC. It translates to CASSQRLARAGTQYF.

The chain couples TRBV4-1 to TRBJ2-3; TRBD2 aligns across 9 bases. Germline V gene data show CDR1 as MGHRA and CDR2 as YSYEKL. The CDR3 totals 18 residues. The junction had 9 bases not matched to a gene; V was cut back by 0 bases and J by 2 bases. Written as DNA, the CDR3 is TGCGCCAGCAGCCAAGATGGGGCTAGCGGGGTGTCCACAGATACGCAGTATTTT. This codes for CASSQDGASGVSTDTQYF.